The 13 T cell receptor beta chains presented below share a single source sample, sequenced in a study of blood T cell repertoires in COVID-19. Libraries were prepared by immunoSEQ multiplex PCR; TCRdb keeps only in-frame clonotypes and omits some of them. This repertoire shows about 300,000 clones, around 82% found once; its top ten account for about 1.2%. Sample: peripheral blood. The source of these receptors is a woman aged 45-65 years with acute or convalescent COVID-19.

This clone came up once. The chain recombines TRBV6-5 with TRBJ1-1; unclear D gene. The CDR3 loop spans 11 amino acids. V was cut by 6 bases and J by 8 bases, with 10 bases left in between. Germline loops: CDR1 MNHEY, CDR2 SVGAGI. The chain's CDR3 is CASSLGREAFF. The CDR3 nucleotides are TGTGCCAGCAGCCTGGGCCGCGAAGCTTTCTTT.

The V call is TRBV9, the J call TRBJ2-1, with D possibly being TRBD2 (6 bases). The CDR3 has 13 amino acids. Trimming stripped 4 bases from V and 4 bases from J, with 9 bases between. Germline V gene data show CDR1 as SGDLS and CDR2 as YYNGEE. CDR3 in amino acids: CASSPGTYNEQFF. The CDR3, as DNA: TGTGCCAGCAGCCCCGGGACTTACAATGAGCAGTTCTTC.

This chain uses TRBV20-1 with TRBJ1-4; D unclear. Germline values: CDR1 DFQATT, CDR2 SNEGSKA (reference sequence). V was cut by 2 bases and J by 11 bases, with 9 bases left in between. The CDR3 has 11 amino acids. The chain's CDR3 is CSARQQWKLFF. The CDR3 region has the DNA TGCAGTGCTAGACAACAGTGGAAACTGTTTTTT.

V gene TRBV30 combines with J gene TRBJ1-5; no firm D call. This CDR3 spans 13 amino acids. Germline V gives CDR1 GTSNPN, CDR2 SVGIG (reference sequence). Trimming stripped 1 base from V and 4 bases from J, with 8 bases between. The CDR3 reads CAWSAVGNQPQHF. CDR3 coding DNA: TGTGCCTGGAGTGCAGTCGGGAATCAGCCCCAGCATTTT.

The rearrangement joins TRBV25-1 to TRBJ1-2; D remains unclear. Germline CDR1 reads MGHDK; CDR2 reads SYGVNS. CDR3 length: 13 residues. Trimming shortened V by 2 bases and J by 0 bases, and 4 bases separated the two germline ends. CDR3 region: CASSENTNYGYTF. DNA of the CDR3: TGTGCCAGCAGTGAAAATACTAACTATGGCTACACCTTC.

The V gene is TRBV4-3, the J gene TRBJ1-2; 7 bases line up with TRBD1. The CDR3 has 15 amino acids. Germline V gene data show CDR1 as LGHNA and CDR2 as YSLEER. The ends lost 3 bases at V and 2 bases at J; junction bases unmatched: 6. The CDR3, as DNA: TGCGCCAGCAGCCAGCAGACAGGGACAAACTATGGCTACACCTTC. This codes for CASSQQTGTNYGYTF.

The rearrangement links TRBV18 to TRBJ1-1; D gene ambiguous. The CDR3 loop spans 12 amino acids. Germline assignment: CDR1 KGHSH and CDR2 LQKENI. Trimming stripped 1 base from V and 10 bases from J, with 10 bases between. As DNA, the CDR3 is TGTGCCAGCTCACCACAGGGAGGTGGAGCTTTCTTT. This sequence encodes CASSPQGGGAFF. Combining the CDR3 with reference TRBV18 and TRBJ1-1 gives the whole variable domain NAGVMQNPRHLVRRRGQEARLRCSPMKGHSHVYWYRQLPEEGLKFMVYLQKENIIDESGMPKERFSAEFPKEGPSILRIQQVVRGDSAAYFCASSPQGGGAFFGQGTRLTVV.

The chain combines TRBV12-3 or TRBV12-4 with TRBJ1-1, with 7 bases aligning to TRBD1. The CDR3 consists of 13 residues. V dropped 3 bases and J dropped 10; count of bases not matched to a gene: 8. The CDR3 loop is CASSFGDSRRAFF. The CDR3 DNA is TGTGCCAGCAGTTTTGGGGACAGCCGGAGAGCTTTCTTT.

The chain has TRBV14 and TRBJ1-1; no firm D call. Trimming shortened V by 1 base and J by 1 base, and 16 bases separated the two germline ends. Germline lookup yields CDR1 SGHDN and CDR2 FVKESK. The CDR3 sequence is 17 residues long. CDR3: CASSQVSGLGRNTEAFF. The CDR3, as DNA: TGTGCCAGCAGCCAAGTATCGGGGTTGGGCAGGAACACTGAAGCTTTCTTT.

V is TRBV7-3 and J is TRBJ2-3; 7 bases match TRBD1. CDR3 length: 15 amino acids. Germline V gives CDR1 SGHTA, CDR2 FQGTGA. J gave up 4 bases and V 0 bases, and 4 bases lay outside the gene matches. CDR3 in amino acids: CASSLTGTEADTQYF. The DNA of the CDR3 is TGTGCCAGCAGCTTAACCGGGACAGAAGCAGATACGCAGTATTTT.

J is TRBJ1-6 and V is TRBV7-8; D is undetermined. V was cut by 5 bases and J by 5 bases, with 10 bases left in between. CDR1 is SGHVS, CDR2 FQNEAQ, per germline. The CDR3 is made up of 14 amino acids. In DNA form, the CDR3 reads TGTGCCAGCAGCATCGGACTGAATAATTCACCCCTCCACTTT. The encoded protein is CASSIGLNNSPLHF. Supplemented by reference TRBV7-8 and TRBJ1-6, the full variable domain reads GAGVSQSPRYKVAKRGQDVALRCDPISGHVSLFWYQQALGQGPEFLTYFQNEAQLDKSGLPSDRFFAERPEGSVSTLKIQRTQQEDSAVYLCASSIGLNNSPLHFGNGTRLTVT.

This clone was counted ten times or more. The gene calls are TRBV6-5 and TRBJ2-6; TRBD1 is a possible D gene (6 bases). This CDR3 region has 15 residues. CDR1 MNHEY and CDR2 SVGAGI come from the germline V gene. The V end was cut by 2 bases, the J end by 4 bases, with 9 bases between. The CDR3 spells CASSYRDTGANVLTF. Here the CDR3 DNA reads TGTGCCAGCAGTTACAGGGACACAGGGGCCAACGTCCTGACTTTC.

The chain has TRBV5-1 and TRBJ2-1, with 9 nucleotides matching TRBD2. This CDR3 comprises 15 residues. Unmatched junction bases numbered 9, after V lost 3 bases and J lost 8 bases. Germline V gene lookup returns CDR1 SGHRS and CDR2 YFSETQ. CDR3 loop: CASSSLSGGGDEQFF. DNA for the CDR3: TGCGCCAGCAGCTCCCTTAGCGGGGGAGGCGATGAGCAGTTCTTC.